The next 2 T cell receptor beta chains were all read from a single sample in a study of OX40 agonist ivuxolimab in advanced cancers. Clones were sequenced by immunoSEQ multiplex PCR, and TCRdb holds only the in-frame ones, with some missing. The table shows 70,000 to 85,000 clones, with approximately 90% occurring only once. The sample in question was CD4+ or CD8+ T cells sorted from blood, obtained in a trial of the OX40 agonist ivuxolimab. The receptor set was obtained from an adult with an advanced solid tumor such as melanoma, head and neck, liver or kidney cancer.

J is TRBJ1-2 and V is TRBV4-3; maybe TRBD1 (6 bases). The CDR3 loop spans 15 amino acids. Germline lookup yields CDR1 LGHNA and CDR2 YSLEER. Trimming took 3 bases from V and 3 from J, leaving 14 bases between them. The CDR3 loop is CASSQGQLSDYGYTF. The CDR3 DNA is TGCGCCAGCAGCCAGGGACAATTGTCAGACTATGGCTACACCTTC.

This chain connects TRBV11-3 to TRBJ2-7; D unresolved. Between the trimmed V and J ends, which lost 5 bases and 2 bases, there was a span of 13 bases. The germline V gene encodes CDR1 SGHNT and CDR2 YENEEA. CDR3 size: 14 residues. The CDR3 loop reads CASSLGGSTYEQYF. The CDR3 region has the DNA TGTGCCAGCAGCCTTGGCGGTTCCACCTACGAGCAGTACTTC. Using reference TRBV11-3 and TRBJ2-7 for the parts outside the CDR3, the full variable domain is EAGVVQSPRYKIIEKKQPVAFWCNPISGHNTLYWYLQNLGQGPELLIRYENEEAVDDSQLPKDRFSAERLKGVDSTLKIQPAELGDSAVYLCASSLGGSTYEQYFGPGTRLTVT.